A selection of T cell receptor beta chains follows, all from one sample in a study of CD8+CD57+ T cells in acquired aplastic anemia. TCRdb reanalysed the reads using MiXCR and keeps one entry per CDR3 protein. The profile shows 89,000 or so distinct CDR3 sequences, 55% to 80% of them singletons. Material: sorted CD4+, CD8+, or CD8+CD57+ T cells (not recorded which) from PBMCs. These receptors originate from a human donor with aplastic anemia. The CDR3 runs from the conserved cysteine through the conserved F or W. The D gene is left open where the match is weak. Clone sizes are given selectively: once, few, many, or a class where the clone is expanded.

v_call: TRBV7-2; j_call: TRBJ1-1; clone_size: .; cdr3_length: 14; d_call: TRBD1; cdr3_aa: CASSPGTGSTEAFF; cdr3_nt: TGTGCCAGCAGCCCCGGGACAGGGAGCACTGAAGCTTTCTTT
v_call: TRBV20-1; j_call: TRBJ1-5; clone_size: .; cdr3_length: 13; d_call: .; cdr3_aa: CSARANRDQPQHF; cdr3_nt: TGCAGTGCTAGAGCCAACCGAGATCAGCCCCAGCATTTT
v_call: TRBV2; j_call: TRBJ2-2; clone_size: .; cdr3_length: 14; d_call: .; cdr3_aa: CASSPARNTGELFF; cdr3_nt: TGTGCCAGCAGTCCAGCCAGGAACACCGGGGAGCTGTTTTTT
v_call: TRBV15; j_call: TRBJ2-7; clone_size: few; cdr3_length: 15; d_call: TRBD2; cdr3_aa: CATSRASGGGYEQYF; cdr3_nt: TGTGCCACCAGCAGAGCTAGCGGGGGGGGCTACGAGCAGTACTTC
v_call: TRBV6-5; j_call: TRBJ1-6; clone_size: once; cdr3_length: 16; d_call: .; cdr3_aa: CASSYSEGRGGSPLHF; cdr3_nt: TGTGCCAGCAGTTACTCGGAGGGAAGGGGCGGATCACCCCTCCACTTT
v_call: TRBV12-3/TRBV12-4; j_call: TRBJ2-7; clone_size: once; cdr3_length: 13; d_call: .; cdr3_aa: CASSLGGGREQYF; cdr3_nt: TGTGCCAGCAGTCTCGGAGGGGGGCGAGAGCAGTACTTC
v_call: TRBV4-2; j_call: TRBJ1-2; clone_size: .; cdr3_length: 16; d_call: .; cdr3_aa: CASSPRASSAYHGYTF; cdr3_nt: TGTGCCAGCAGCCCACGGGCCTCTTCAGCTTATCATGGCTACACCTTC
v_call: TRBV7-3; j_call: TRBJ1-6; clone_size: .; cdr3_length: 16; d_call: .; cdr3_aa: CASSPIDASYNSPLHF; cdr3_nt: TGTGCCAGCAGCCCGATAGACGCGAGCTATAATTCACCCCTCCACTTT
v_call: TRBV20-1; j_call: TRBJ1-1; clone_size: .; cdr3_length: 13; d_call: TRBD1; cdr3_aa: CSVRTGRNTEAFF; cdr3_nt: TGCAGTGTTAGGACAGGGAGGAACACTGAAGCTTTCTTT
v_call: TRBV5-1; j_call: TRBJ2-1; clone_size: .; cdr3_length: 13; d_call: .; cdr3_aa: CASSLPPVYEQFF; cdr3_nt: TGCGCCAGCAGCCTACCCCCGGTATATGAGCAGTTCTTC
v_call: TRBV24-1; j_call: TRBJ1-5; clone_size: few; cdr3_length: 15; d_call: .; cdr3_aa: CATSDRGRGNQPQHF; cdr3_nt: TGTGCCACCAGTGATCGGGGGCGAGGCAATCAGCCCCAGCATTTT
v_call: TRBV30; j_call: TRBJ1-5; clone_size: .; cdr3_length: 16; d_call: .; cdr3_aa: CAWSGLYGDSNQPQHF; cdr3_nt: TGTGCCTGGAGTGGGTTGTATGGGGATAGCAATCAGCCCCAGCATTTT
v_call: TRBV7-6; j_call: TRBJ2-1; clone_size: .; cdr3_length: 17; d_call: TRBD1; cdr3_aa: CASSLRAFGQGNNEQFF; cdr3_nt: TGTGCCAGCAGCCTCAGGGCGTTTGGACAGGGGAACAATGAGCAGTTCTTC
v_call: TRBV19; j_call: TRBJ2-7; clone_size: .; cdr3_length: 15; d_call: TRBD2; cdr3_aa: CASSSLAGGTYEQYF; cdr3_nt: TGTGCCAGTAGTAGCTTAGCGGGGGGAACCTACGAGCAGTACTTC
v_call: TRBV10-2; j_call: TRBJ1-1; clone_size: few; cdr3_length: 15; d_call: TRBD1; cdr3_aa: CASRADRVINTEAFF; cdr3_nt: TGCGCCAGCAGGGCCGACAGGGTCATTAACACTGAAGCTTTCTTT
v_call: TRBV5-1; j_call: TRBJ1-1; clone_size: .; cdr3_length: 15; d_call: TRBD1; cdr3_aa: CASSLASGTGTEAFF; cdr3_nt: TGCGCCAGCAGCTTGGCCTCGGGGACAGGCACTGAAGCTTTCTTT
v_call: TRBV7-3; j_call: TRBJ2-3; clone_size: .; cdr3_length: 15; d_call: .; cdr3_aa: CASSVGSLATDTQYF; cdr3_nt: TGTGCCAGCAGCGTAGGCTCACTCGCCACAGATACGCAGTATTTT
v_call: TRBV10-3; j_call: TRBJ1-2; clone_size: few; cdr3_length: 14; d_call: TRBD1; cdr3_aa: CAISGTGDNYGYTF; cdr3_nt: TGTGCCATCAGTGGGACAGGGGACAACTATGGCTACACCTTC
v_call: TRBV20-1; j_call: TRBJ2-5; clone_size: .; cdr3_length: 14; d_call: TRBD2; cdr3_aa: CSARTSGGRETQYF; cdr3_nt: TGCAGTGCCAGGACTAGCGGGGGGAGGGAGACCCAGTACTTC
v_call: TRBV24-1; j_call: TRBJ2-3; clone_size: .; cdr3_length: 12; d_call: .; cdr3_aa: CATSATTDTQYF; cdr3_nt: TGTGCCACCAGTGCCACTACAGATACGCAGTATTTT
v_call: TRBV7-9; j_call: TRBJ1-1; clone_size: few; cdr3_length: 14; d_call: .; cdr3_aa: CASNLGGENTEAFF; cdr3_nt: TGTGCCAGCAACTTAGGAGGGGAGAACACTGAAGCTTTCTTT
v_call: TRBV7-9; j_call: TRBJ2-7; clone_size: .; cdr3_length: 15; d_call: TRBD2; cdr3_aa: CASSYSGRGSYEQYF; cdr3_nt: TGTGCCAGCAGCTACAGCGGGAGGGGATCCTACGAGCAGTACTTC
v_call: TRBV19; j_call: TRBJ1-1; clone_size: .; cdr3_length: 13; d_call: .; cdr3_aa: CASKEGYNTEAFF; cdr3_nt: TGTGCCAGTAAAGAGGGGTATAACACTGAAGCTTTCTTT
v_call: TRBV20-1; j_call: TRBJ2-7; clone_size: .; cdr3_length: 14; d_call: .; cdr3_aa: CSARGPSGTDEQYF; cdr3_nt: TGCAGTGCTAGAGGTCCCTCCGGTACCGACGAGCAGTACTTC
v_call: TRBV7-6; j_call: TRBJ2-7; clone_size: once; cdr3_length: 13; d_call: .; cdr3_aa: CASSLRDFYEQYF; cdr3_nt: TGTGCCAGCAGCTTACGCGATTTCTACGAGCAGTACTTC
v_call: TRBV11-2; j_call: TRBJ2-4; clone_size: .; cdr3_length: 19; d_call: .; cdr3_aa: CASSFGFVRQERDPDIQYF; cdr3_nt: TGTGCCAGCAGCTTTGGTTTTGTTAGACAGGAACGGGATCCGGACATTCAGTACTTC
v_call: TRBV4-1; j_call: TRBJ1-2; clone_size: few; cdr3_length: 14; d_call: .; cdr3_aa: CASSQARYNYGYTF; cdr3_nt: TGCGCCAGCAGCCAAGCCAGGTACAACTATGGCTACACCTTC
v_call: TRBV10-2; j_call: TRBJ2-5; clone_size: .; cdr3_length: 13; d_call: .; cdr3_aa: CASEGFNQETQYF; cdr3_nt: TGCGCCAGCGAGGGGTTTAACCAAGAGACCCAGTACTTC
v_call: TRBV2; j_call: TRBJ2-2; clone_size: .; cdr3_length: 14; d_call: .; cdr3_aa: CASTDPGAGGELFF; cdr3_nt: TGTGCCAGCACCGACCCGGGGGCTGGCGGGGAGCTGTTTTTT
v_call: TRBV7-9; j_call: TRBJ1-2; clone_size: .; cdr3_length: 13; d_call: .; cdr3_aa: CASSPQGGSGYTF; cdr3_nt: TGTGCCAGCAGCCCACAGGGAGGGAGCGGCTACACCTTC
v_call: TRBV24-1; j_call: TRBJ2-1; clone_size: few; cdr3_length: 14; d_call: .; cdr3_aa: CATSDATPYNEQFF; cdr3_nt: TGTGCCACCAGTGATGCTACCCCATACAATGAGCAGTTCTTC
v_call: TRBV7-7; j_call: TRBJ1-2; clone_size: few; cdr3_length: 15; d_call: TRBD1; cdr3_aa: CASSQRTGGNYGYTF; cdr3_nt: TGTGCTAGCAGCCAGCGGACAGGAGGGAACTATGGCTACACCTTC
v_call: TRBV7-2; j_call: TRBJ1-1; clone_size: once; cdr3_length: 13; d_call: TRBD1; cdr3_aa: CASNGGQHTEAFF; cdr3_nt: TGTGCCAGCAACGGGGGACAGCACACTGAAGCTTTCTTT
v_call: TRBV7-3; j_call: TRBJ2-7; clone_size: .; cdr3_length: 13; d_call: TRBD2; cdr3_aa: CASSFSGKYEQYF; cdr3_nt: TGTGCCAGCAGCTTTAGCGGGAAGTACGAGCAGTACTTC
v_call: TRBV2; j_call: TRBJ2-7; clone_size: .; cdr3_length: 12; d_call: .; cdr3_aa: CASIQGTYEQYF; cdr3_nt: TGTGCCAGCATCCAGGGAACCTACGAGCAGTACTTC
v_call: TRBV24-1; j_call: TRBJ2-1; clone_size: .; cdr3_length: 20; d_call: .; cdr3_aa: CATSDEGVALKTSSYNEQFF; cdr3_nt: TGTGCCACCAGTGATGAAGGGGTAGCGTTGAAGACCAGCTCCTACAATGAGCAGTTCTTC
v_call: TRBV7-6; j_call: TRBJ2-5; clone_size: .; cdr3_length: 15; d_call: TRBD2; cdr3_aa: CASSAQGLAGGAQYF; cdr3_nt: TGTGCCAGCAGCGCCCAGGGGCTAGCGGGGGGGGCCCAGTACTTC
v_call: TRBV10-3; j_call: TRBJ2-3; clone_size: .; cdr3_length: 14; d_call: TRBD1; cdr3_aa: CAISGTGDADTQYF; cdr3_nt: TGTGCCATCAGCGGGACAGGGGATGCAGATACGCAGTATTTT
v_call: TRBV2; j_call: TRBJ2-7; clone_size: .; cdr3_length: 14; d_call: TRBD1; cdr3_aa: CASSRTGSYYEQYF; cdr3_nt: TGCGCCAGCAGCCGGACAGGATCTTACTACGAGCAGTACTTC
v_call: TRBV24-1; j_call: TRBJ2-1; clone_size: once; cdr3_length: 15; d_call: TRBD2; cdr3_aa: CATSDPGGILSEQFF; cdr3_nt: TGTGCCACCAGTGACCCGGGGGGAATCCTGTCTGAGCAGTTCTTC
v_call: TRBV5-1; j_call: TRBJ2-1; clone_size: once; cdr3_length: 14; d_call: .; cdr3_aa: CASSLGQFLNEQFF; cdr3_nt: TGCGCCAGCAGCTTAGGACAGTTTTTGAATGAGCAGTTCTTC
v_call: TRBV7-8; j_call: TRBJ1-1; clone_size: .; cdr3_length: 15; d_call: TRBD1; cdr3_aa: CASSGQGAVNTEAFF; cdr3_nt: TGTGCCAGCAGCGGACAGGGGGCGGTGAACACTGAAGCTTTCTTT
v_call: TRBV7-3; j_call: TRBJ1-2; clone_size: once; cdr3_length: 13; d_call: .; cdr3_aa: CASSLSGGGGYTF; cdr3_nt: TGTGCCAGCAGCTTATCCGGGGGAGGTGGCTACACCTTC
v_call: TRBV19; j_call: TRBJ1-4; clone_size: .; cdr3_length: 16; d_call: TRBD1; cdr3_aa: CASSTSGTVVREKLFF; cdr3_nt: TGTGCCAGTAGTACCTCCGGGACAGTGGTCCGTGAAAAACTGTTTTTT
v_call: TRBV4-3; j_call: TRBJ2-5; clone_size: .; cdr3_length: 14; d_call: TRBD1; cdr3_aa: CASSQARGKKTQYF; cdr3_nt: TGCGCCAGCAGCCAAGCCAGGGGGAAAAAGACCCAGTACTTC
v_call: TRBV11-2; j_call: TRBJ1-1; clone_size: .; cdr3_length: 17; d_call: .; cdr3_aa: CASSLGARPYGGTEAFF; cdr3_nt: TGTGCCAGCAGCTTAGGCGCCAGACCTTACGGGGGGACTGAAGCTTTCTTT
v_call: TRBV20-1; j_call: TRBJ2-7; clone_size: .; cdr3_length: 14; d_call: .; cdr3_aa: CSANEAGSSYEQYF; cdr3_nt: TGCAGTGCTAATGAGGCGGGTAGCTCCTACGAGCAGTACTTC
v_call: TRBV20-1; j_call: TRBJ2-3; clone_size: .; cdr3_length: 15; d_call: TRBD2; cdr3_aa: CSASPSGDHTDTQYF; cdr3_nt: TGCAGCGCTAGCCCTAGCGGGGACCACACAGATACGCAGTATTTT
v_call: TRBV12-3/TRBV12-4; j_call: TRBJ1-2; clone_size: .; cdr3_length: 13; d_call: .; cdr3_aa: CASSLDGEGGYTF; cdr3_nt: TGTGCCAGCAGTTTAGACGGGGAAGGAGGCTACACCTTC
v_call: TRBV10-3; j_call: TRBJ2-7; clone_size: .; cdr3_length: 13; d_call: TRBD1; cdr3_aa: CASRDRDSYEQYF; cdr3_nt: TGTGCCTCCCGGGACAGGGACTCCTACGAGCAGTACTTC
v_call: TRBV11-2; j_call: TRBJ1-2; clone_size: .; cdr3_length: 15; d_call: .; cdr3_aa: CASSLFGEISDGYTF; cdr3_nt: TGTGCCAGCAGTCTTTTCGGGGAGATCAGTGATGGCTACACCTTC